The 32 T cell receptor beta chains below come from one sample, sequenced in a study of T cell changes during pregnancy in multiple sclerosis. TCRdb's table, derived via immunoSEQ multiplex PCR, lists solely in-frame clones and lacks some. The profile covers under 60,000 clones, with around 93% appearing a single time and 10% taken by the ten largest. Material: CD8+ T cells from peripheral blood mononuclear cells, obtained after pregnancy. The receptors were sampled from a female donor with multiple sclerosis, enrolled in a pregnancy study.

The rearrangement uses TRBV13 and TRBJ1-4, with TRBD1 as a possible D gene (5 bases). CDR1 and CDR2 from the germline V gene are PRHDT and FYEKMQ (reference sequence). Trimming removed 0 bases at V and 10 bases at J, with 9 bases between. CDR3 length: 13 residues. The CDR3 loop is CASSLGRGGKLFF. DNA for the CDR3: TGTGCCAGCAGCTTAGGCCGGGGGGGAAAACTGTTTTTT.

The CDR3 is CASSLGRRFTGELFF. The CDR3 DNA reads as TGTGCCAGCAGCTTGGGGAGGCGGTTCACCGGGGAGCTGTTTTTT. The genes are TRBV5-6 and TRBJ2-2; D is possibly TRBD2 (5 bases). Germline V gene lookup returns CDR1 SGHDT and CDR2 YYEEEE. Trimming stripped 0 bases from V and 4 bases from J, with 10 bases between. The CDR3 has 15 residues.

This clone has a single count. The chain carries TRBV19 and TRBJ2-7, with 10 bases lining up with TRBD1. The CDR3 length is 14 residues. V dropped 5 bases and J dropped 2; count of bases not matched to a gene: 3. Germline CDR1 is LNHDA and CDR2 is SQIVND (reference sequence). The CDR3 protein is CASSWTGGTYEQYF. The DNA for the CDR3 is TGTGCCAGTAGTTGGACAGGGGGGACCTACGAGCAGTACTTC.

The chain combines TRBV9 with TRBJ2-7; D is perhaps TRBD2 (6 bases). The CDR3 runs 15 residues. Trimming took off 0 bases at V and 2 bases at J, with 12 bases between the two ends. Germline-derived CDR1 and CDR2 are SGDLS and YYNGEE. DNA of the CDR3: TGTGCCAGCAGCGTAGGAGGGGAGGAGGCCTACGAGCAGTACTTC. It is translated as CASSVGGEEAYEQYF.

V and J are TRBV6-6 and TRBJ2-7; 9 bases map to TRBD1. CDR1 and CDR2 (germline): MNHNY, SVGAGI (reference sequence). The CDR3 is made up of 15 amino acids. Unmatched junction bases numbered 12, after V lost 7 bases and J lost 5 bases. The CDR3 coding sequence is TGTGCCAGCACCCCCGCGGACAGGGGATACCACGAGCAGTACTTC. Amino acids: CASTPADRGYHEQYF.

The chain carries TRBV5-1 and TRBJ2-5, with D maybe TRBD2 (6 bases). Trimming removed 1 base from V and 7 bases from J, with 20 bases in between. The CDR3 is 16 amino acids. Germline CDR1 is SGHRS and CDR2 is YFSETQ. CDR3 loop: CASSLWVGPSGRTQYF. The CDR3 nucleotides read TGCGCCAGCAGCTTGTGGGTGGGACCCTCCGGGAGGACCCAGTACTTC.

The J gene is TRBJ1-2, the V gene TRBV25-1; D gene uncertain. The CDR3 covers 14 residues. Germline CDR1 MGHDK, CDR2 SYGVNS. V was cut by 1 base and J by 5 bases, with 11 bases left in between. The CDR3 sequence: CASSESPPRYGYTF. CDR3 sequence (DNA): TGTGCCAGCAGTGAATCTCCCCCCCGGTATGGCTACACCTTC.

The chain uses TRBV29-1 and TRBJ1-2; TRBD1 agrees at 9 bases. Trimming cost V 4 bases and J 8 bases; bases outside gene matches: 20. CDR3 length: 17 residues. Germline lookup yields CDR1 SQVTM and CDR2 ANQGSEA. The CDR3 coding sequence is TGCAGCGTTGTCGGGACTGAAGGGGGACAGGGACTCTTCGGCTACACCTTC. Amino acids: CSVVGTEGGQGLFGYTF.

The chain employs TRBV18 and TRBJ2-2, with D possibly being TRBD2 (6 bases). V was shortened by 3 bases and J by 6 bases, with 17 bases between the two germline ends. This CDR3 spans 16 amino acids. In germline, CDR1 is KGHSH, CDR2 LQKENI. This CDR3 is CASSPGGPQAAGELFF. The CDR3, as DNA: TGTGCCAGCTCACCCGGGGGACCGCAAGCAGCCGGGGAGCTGTTTTTT. Combining the CDR3 with reference TRBV18 and TRBJ2-2 gives the whole variable domain NAGVMQNPRHLVRRRGQEARLRCSPMKGHSHVYWYRQLPEEGLKFMVYLQKENIIDESGMPKERFSAEFPKEGPSILRIQQVVRGDSAAYFCASSPGGPQAAGELFFGEGSRLTVL.

The J gene is TRBJ1-2, the V gene TRBV19, with D perhaps matching TRBD1 (6 bases). Trimming shortened V by 1 base and J by 3 bases, and 15 bases separated the two germline ends. CDR3 length equals 16 residues. Germline V gives CDR1 LNHDA, CDR2 SQIVND (reference sequence). The CDR3, as DNA: TGTGCCAGTAGTATAGGAACAGGGACGGCTGACTATGGCTACACCTTC. It codes for CASSIGTGTADYGYTF.

The chain is built from TRBV19 and TRBJ1-4, with a weak D call TRBD1 (5 bases). Germline-derived CDR1 and CDR2 are LNHDA and SQIVND (reference sequence). V gave up 11 bases and J gave up 5 bases, with 12 bases separating them. The CDR3 length is 12 residues. The CDR3 nucleotides read TGTGCCTCCTCGGGACTAAATGAAAAACTGTTTTTT. Residues: CASSGLNEKLFF.

This clone turned up a few times. CDR3 amino acids: CASSEWGAEAFF. CDR3 sequence (DNA): TGTGCCAGCAGTGAATGGGGAGCTGAAGCTTTCTTT. The V call is TRBV2, the J call TRBJ1-1; D is uncertain. V dropped 2 bases and J dropped 6 bases, with 7 bases sitting between them. The CDR3 has 12 amino acids. Germline CDR1 is SNHLY and CDR2 is FYNNEI.

This chain uses TRBV6-6 with TRBJ2-7; tentative D call: TRBD1 (6 bases). CDR3 length equals 12 residues. Trimming shortened V by 2 bases and J by 5 bases, and 7 bases separated the two germline ends. Germline V gene lookup returns CDR1 MNHNY and CDR2 SVGAGI (reference sequence). The CDR3 here is CASSYNRDEQYF. The DNA of the CDR3 is TGTGCCAGCAGTTACAACAGGGACGAGCAGTACTTC.

The chain uses TRBV15 and TRBJ2-1; TRBD1 matches at 7 bases. Unmatched junction bases numbered 13, after V lost 4 bases and J lost 10 bases. This CDR3 contains 15 residues. Per the germline V gene, CDR1 is LNHNV and CDR2 is YYDKDF (reference sequence). The CDR3 reads CATSTRFSGGREQFF. The CDR3 DNA is TGTGCCACCAGCACACGCTTTTCAGGGGGTAGGGAGCAGTTCTTC. Filled out from reference TRBV15 and TRBJ2-1, the complete variable domain reads DAMVIQNPRYQVTQFGKPVTLSCSQTLNHNVMYWYQQKSSQAPKLLFHYYDKDFNNEADTPDNFQSRRPNTSFCFLDIRSPGLGDTAMYLCATSTRFSGGREQFFGPGTRLTVL.

The chain recombines TRBV5-1 with TRBJ1-1; TRBD1 is a possible D gene (5 bases). Germline loops: CDR1 SGHRS, CDR2 YFSETQ. This CDR3 comprises 14 residues. V lost 2 bases to trimming and J lost 4 bases, with 12 bases between them. CDR3 loop: CASSFSGGGTEAFF. The CDR3 coding sequence is TGCGCCAGCAGCTTCTCCGGCGGGGGCACTGAAGCTTTCTTT.

The chain couples TRBV13 to TRBJ2-1, with a possible D match to TRBD1 (6 bases). The V and J ends lost 0 bases and 2 bases respectively, with 8 bases between them. The CDR3 covers 15 residues. Germline assignment: CDR1 PRHDT and CDR2 FYEKMQ (reference sequence). The CDR3 protein is CASSLGDSPYNEQFF. In DNA form, the CDR3 reads TGTGCCAGCAGCTTAGGGGACAGCCCCTACAATGAGCAGTTCTTC.

This clone came up once. The rearrangement joins TRBV19 to TRBJ1-1; TRBD1 agrees at 7 bases. Germline V gene data show CDR1 as LNHDA and CDR2 as SQIVND (reference sequence). With 3 bases clipped from V and 0 bases from J, the junction kept 4 bases outside the gene matches. This CDR3 is 15 amino acids long. CDR3 nucleotides: TGTGCCAGTAGTATGGGACAGTTTATGAACACTGAAGCTTTCTTT. It is translated as CASSMGQFMNTEAFF.

This chain joins TRBV5-6 and TRBJ2-7, with TRBD1 as a possible D gene (6 bases). Germline CDR1 is SGHDT and CDR2 is YYEEEE. V gave up 5 bases and J gave up 0 bases, with 9 bases separating them. The CDR3 runs 13 residues. CDR3 residues: CASSTGTSYEQYF. The CDR3 nucleotides read TGTGCCAGCAGTACAGGGACCTCCTACGAGCAGTACTTC.

This chain links TRBV29-1 with TRBJ1-2; no clear D gene. The CDR3 length is 12 residues. V was cut by 3 bases and J by 4 bases, with 9 bases left in between. CDR1 and CDR2 (germline): SQVTM, ANQGSEA. CDR3 in amino acids: CSVDEDVYGYTF. The CDR3 coding sequence is TGCAGCGTTGATGAGGATGTCTATGGCTACACCTTC.

V is TRBV27 and J is TRBJ2-7; the match to TRBD1 covers 8 bases. Germline V gene data show CDR1 as MNHEY and CDR2 as SMNVEV (reference sequence). This CDR3 is built from 15 residues. V shed 3 bases, J shed 5 bases, and the junction held 9 bases outside the gene matches. CDR3 DNA: TGTGCCAGCAGTTTTAGCTCAGGGGGCATAAACGAGCAGTACTTC. Its protein product is CASSFSSGGINEQYF.

This rearrangement joins TRBV27 to TRBJ1-5; 9 bases match TRBD1. Trimming removed 5 bases from V and 3 bases from J; junction bases left unmatched: 11. This CDR3 has 17 amino acids. Germline CDR1 and CDR2: MNHEY and SMNVEV (reference sequence). The CDR3 region is CASSPSPGTGINQPQHF. The CDR3 DNA is TGTGCCAGCAGTCCAAGTCCCGGGACAGGGATCAATCAGCCCCAGCATTTT.

The chain joins TRBV9 to TRBJ2-5; D perhaps matches TRBD2 (6 bases). Trimming shortened V by 1 base and J by 1 base, and 17 bases separated the two germline ends. The CDR3 sequence is 17 residues long. The germline V gene has CDR1 SGDLS and CDR2 YYNGEE. CDR3 nucleotide sequence: TGTGCCAGCAGCGTAATCGACGGAATGGGGGGCCAAGAGACCCAGTACTTC. Its protein product is CASSVIDGMGGQETQYF.

This chain joins TRBV5-5 and TRBJ2-7; 10 bases align to TRBD1. V was pared by 0 bases and J by 3 bases, with 3 bases of the junction left unmatched. This CDR3 comprises 15 residues. Germline V gives CDR1 SGHKS, CDR2 YYEKEE (reference sequence). In DNA, the CDR3 is TGTGCCAGCAGCTTGGGGGACAGGGGACTCTACGAGCAGTACTTC. This translates into CASSLGDRGLYEQYF.

The chain uses TRBV6-6 and TRBJ1-2; the D is unclear. The CDR3 is 13 amino acids. Trimming shortened V by 7 bases and J by 3 bases, and 12 bases separated the two germline ends. The germline V gene has CDR1 MNHNY and CDR2 SVGAGI (reference sequence). Written as DNA, the CDR3 is TGTGCCAGCATCACGTCGGGAGACTATGGCTACACCTTC. Translated: CASITSGDYGYTF.

J is TRBJ2-1 and V is TRBV29-1; 9 bases agree with TRBD2. V lost 5 bases and J lost 8; bases outside the gene matches: 4. Per the germline V gene, CDR1 is SQVTM and CDR2 is ANQGSEA. This CDR3 is 12 amino acids long. The CDR3 spells CSVWTSADEQFF. Written as DNA, the CDR3 is TGCAGCGTTTGGACTAGCGCCGATGAGCAGTTCTTC.

This clone has only a few counts. The genes are TRBV6-5 and TRBJ1-2; TRBD1 is a possible D gene (5 bases). This CDR3 comprises 16 residues. Looked up from germline, CDR1 is MNHEY and CDR2 is SVGAGI. The germline V and J ends were trimmed by 2 bases and 3 bases, with 16 bases remaining between them. CDR3 coding DNA: TGTGCCAGCAGTTACACTCCGGGGGGGTTGGACTATGGCTACACCTTC. Translation gives CASSYTPGGLDYGYTF.

Written as DNA, the CDR3 is TGTGCCAGTAGTATAGGAGGGGGTACGCAGTATTTT. Translation: CASSIGGGTQYF. This chain connects TRBV19 to TRBJ2-3; a weak D match, TRBD1 (6 bases). V dropped 1 base and J dropped 8 bases, with 7 bases sitting between them. This CDR3 has 12 amino acids. The germline gives CDR1 LNHDA, CDR2 SQIVND (reference sequence).

V is TRBV5-6 and J is TRBJ2-7; 8 bases agree with TRBD1. J gave up 0 bases and V 3 bases, and 8 bases lay outside the gene matches. In germline, CDR1 is SGHDT, CDR2 YYEEEE. This CDR3 is 16 amino acids long. CDR3 DNA sequence: TGTGCCAGCAGCTCGGCGACAGGGGTGACCTCCTACGAGCAGTACTTC. This codes for CASSSATGVTSYEQYF.

The chain recombines TRBV6-5 with TRBJ2-3, with unresolved D. Germline V gene data show CDR1 as MNHEY and CDR2 as SVGAGI. The V end lost 4 bases, the J end lost 4 bases, and 9 bases lay between the germline ends. The CDR3 sequence is 13 residues long. The CDR3 DNA follows: TGTGCCAGCAGTTCCCCGGTTGCAGATACGCAGTATTTT. Amino acids: CASSSPVADTQYF.

The chain couples TRBV6-5 to TRBJ1-5; 9 nucleotides agree with TRBD1. In germline, CDR1 is MNHEY, CDR2 SVGAGI. The junction had 7 bases not matched to a gene; V was cut back by 2 bases and J by 5 bases. The CDR3 has 16 amino acids. The CDR3 spells CASSYIRQGVDQPQHF. The CDR3 region has the DNA TGTGCCAGCAGTTACATAAGACAGGGGGTCGATCAGCCCCAGCATTTT.

This clone was seen just once. V and J are TRBV7-9 and TRBJ2-5; a weak D match, TRBD1 (6 bases). CDR1 and CDR2 (germline): SEHNR, FQNEAQ (reference sequence). V gave up 1 base and J gave up 4 bases, with 10 bases separating them. This CDR3 is built from 14 residues. The DNA of the CDR3 is TGTGCCAGCAGCTTAGTCAACAGGGTAGAGACCCAGTACTTC. Translated: CASSLVNRVETQYF.

This clone appeared once. The CDR3 loop is CASSHRVGGGTDTQYF. CDR3 bases: TGTGCCAGCAGCCACCGGGTGGGCGGGGGGACAGATACGCAGTATTTT. This rearrangement joins TRBV7-6 to TRBJ2-3; 8 bases map to TRBD2. The germline CDR1 and CDR2 sequences are SGHVS and FNYEAQ. With V trimmed by 5 bases and J by 3 bases, 10 bases remained unmatched. The CDR3 loop spans 16 amino acids.